One and the same sample provided the 27 T cell receptor beta chains below, sequenced in a study of human T cells and chemical hapten exposure. Specified time point: patch test 1, 2 weeks after DPC sensitization. The treatment was: therapeutic diphenylcyclopropenone sensitization with weekly scalp DPC. TCRdb re-analysed the RACE reads in MiXCR, keeping a single row per CDR3 protein. The top ten hold 3.5% of the sample, which has 65,000 to 95,000 distinct CDR3 sequences, approximately 12% seen once. This specimen consisted of whole blood, obtained in connection with sensitization to the hapten diphenylcyclopropenone (DPC). These receptors all stem from a woman in her sixties or seventies with alopecia areata. Some clones in this sample may be carry-over from other donors' samples.

This clonotype was seen a few times. V and J are TRBV3-1 and TRBJ2-7; D not resolved. The V gene's germline CDR1 is LGHDT and CDR2 YNNKEL (reference sequence). CDR3 size: 13 residues. The ends were cut back, 0 bases at V and 5 bases at J, with 8 bases in the middle. CDR3 bases: TGTGCCAGCAGCCAAGATGTCGACAACGAGCAGTACTTC. Amino acids: CASSQDVDNEQYF.

This clonotype was seen ten or more times. V and J are TRBV7-9 and TRBJ2-1; the match to TRBD1 covers 7 bases. Unmatched junction bases numbered 2, after V lost 5 bases and J lost 7 bases. The CDR3 has 12 amino acids. Germline lookup yields CDR1 SEHNR and CDR2 FQNEAQ (reference sequence). In nucleotides, the CDR3 is TGTGCCAGCAGCAAGACAGGGAATGAGCAGTTCTTC. Translation gives CASSKTGNEQFF. Looking up the rest from reference TRBV7-9 and TRBJ2-1 gives the full variable domain: DTGVSQNPRHKITKRGQNVTFRCDPISEHNRLYWYRQTLGQGPEFLTYFQNEAQLEKSRLLSDRFSAERPKGSFSTLEIQRTEQGDSAMYLCASSKTGNEQFFGPGTRLTVL.

In this sample, this clonotype turned up a few times. For the CDR3, the DNA is TGTGCCAGCAGTTACTTCGGGGGGACTACCTATGGCTACACCTTC. It encodes CASSYFGGTTYGYTF. The J gene is TRBJ1-2, the V gene TRBV6-2 or TRBV6-3; TRBD1 might be the D (5 bases). Germline V gene data show CDR1 as MNHEY and CDR2 as SVGEGT. Trimming cost V 1 base and J 4 bases, with 13 bases left between them. This CDR3 has 15 amino acids.

The chain joins TRBV7-2 to TRBJ1-5; TRBD1 agrees at 8 bases. V was clipped by 5 bases and J by 3 bases; unmatched bases: 6. The CDR3 contains 15 residues. CDR1 is SGHTA, CDR2 FQGNSA, per germline. CDR3 nucleotides: TGTGCCAGCAGCAAGACAGGGGCCTTCAATCAGCCCCAGCATTTT. This encodes CASSKTGAFNQPQHF.

The table lists this clonotype with many counts. The J gene is TRBJ1-4, the V gene TRBV12-3 or TRBV12-4, with 7 bases aligning to TRBD1. CDR3 length: 14 residues. V was clipped by 5 bases and J by 6 bases; unmatched bases: 6. CDR3 coding DNA: TGTGCCAGCAGTGACCGGGACAGCGATGAAAAACTGTTTTTT. Amino acid sequence: CASSDRDSDEKLFF.

V is TRBV3-1 and J is TRBJ1-1; D possibly corresponds to TRBD1 (6 bases). This CDR3 contains 14 residues. Germline V gene data show CDR1 as LGHDT and CDR2 as YNNKEL (reference sequence). The V gene lost 4 bases and the J gene lost 1 base, with 10 bases spanning the gap. Written as DNA, the CDR3 is TGTGCCAGCAGCCCGTCGGGACAGAACACTGAAGCTTTCTTT. Encoded protein: CASSPSGQNTEAFF.

This clonotype has more than one count but fewer than ten. The V and J genes are TRBV9 and TRBJ1-6; D may be TRBD1 (5 bases). V was pared by 4 bases and J by 7 bases, with 12 bases between. CDR3 length equals 14 residues. Germline CDR1 and CDR2: SGDLS and YYNGEE. CDR3 in DNA: TGTGCCAGCAGCCCAGGGACGGGAAATTCACCCCTCCACTTT. Protein sequence: CASSPGTGNSPLHF.

The rearrangement uses TRBV4-1 and TRBJ1-1; D is unresolved. The CDR3 is 13 amino acids. Germline CDR1 MGHRA, CDR2 YSYEKL. V gave up 2 bases and J gave up 10 bases, with 14 bases separating them. The CDR3: CASSQSPGGRAFF. CDR3 bases: TGCGCCAGCAGCCAATCCCCGGGAGGCCGAGCTTTCTTT.

This clonotype appeared a few times. J is TRBJ2-5 and V is TRBV20-1; perhaps TRBD1 as D (6 bases). CDR1 DFQATT and CDR2 SNEGSKA come from the germline V gene (reference sequence). V lost 4 bases and J lost 1, with 13 bases in between. The CDR3 is made up of 14 amino acids. CDR3 nucleotide sequence: TGCAGTGCTACCAGGGGAGAGGCCCAAGAGACCCAGTACTTC. Encoded protein: CSATRGEAQETQYF.

This clonotype was seen many times. The chain is built from TRBV3-1 and TRBJ2-2; TRBD2 is a possible D gene (5 bases). V was cut by 6 bases and J by 3 bases, with 11 bases left in between. Germline CDR1 reads LGHDT; CDR2 reads YNNKEL (reference sequence). CDR3 length: 14 amino acids. The CDR3 is CASRPGIDTGELFF. The CDR3 DNA follows: TGTGCCAGCAGGCCCGGGATTGACACCGGGGAGCTGTTTTTT.

Comment on this clonotype: This clone may be a read error of a much larger clone one base away. The rearrangement joins TRBV19 to TRBJ2-6; D possibly uses TRBD1 or TRBD2 (5 bases each). Germline loops: CDR1 LNHDA, CDR2 SQIVND (reference sequence). The CDR3 contains 16 residues. This chain's CDR3 is CASSMGRSSGTNVLTF. The CDR3, as DNA: TGTGCCAGTAGTATGGGACGGTCCTCTGGGACCAACGTCCTGACTTTC.

The table lists this clonotype with many counts. J is TRBJ2-2 and V is TRBV7-9; no definite D call. This CDR3 has 11 residues. Trimming shortened V by 7 bases and J by 5 bases, and 5 bases separated the two germline ends. Germline values: CDR1 SEHNR, CDR2 FQNEAQ (reference sequence). The CDR3 here is CASTRTGELFF. The DNA of the CDR3 is TGTGCCAGCACCCGAACCGGGGAGCTGTTTTTT.

This clonotype was detected ten times or more. The chain couples TRBV7-9 to TRBJ1-1; D not certain. The CDR3 is made up of 13 amino acids. Germline lookup yields CDR1 SEHNR and CDR2 FQNEAQ (reference sequence). V gave up 2 bases and J gave up 4 bases, with 8 bases separating them. The CDR3 nucleotides read TGTGCCAGCAGCTTACTAGAGGCCACTGAAGCTTTCTTT. Translating gives CASSLLEATEAFF.

This chain joins TRBV2 and TRBJ2-1, with 8 bases identical to TRBD1. CDR1 is SNHLY, CDR2 FYNNEI, per germline. There are 13 residues in the CDR3. Trimming took 6 bases from V and 8 from J; bases not matched to a gene: 6. CDR3 sequence reads: CASSGQGIYEQFF. The DNA of the CDR3 is TGTGCCAGCAGCGGACAGGGCATTTATGAGCAGTTCTTC.

This chain joins TRBV15 and TRBJ2-3; TRBD1 aligns across 8 bases. Germline CDR1 LNHNV, CDR2 YYDKDF (reference sequence). Trimming at V came to 1 base and at J to 6 bases, leaving 9 bases not matched to a gene. The CDR3 has 16 residues. CDR3 sequence (DNA): TGTGCCACCAGCAGAGGTCAGGGGGCAATGGTTGATACGCAGTATTTT. This gives the protein CATSRGQGAMVDTQYF.

This clonotype came up a few times. The genes are TRBV6-1 and TRBJ1-1, with D possibly TRBD1 on 6 matching bases. V dropped 2 bases and J dropped 14 bases, with 15 bases sitting between them. The CDR3 contains 12 residues. Germline values: CDR1 MNHNS, CDR2 SASEGT. The CDR3 DNA reads TGTGCCAGCAGTGAACAGGGGAGGTCGTCCTTCTTT. Its translation: CASSEQGRSSFF.

The sample holds many counts of this clonotype. The V and J genes are TRBV28 and TRBJ1-1; D call uncertain. The V end was cut by 3 bases, the J end by 2 bases, with 7 bases between. From germline, CDR1 is MDHEN and CDR2 SYDVKM. CDR3 size: 13 residues. The CDR3 here is CASSFPQNTEAFF. The CDR3 DNA is TGTGCCAGCAGTTTCCCACAAAACACTGAAGCTTTCTTT.

The genes are TRBV10-3 and TRBJ2-6, with D unclear. This CDR3 spans 16 amino acids. Trimming took off 6 bases at V and 0 bases at J, with 12 bases between the two ends. The germline V gene encodes CDR1 ENHRY and CDR2 SYGVKD. CDR3 loop: CAISMGTTSGANVLTF. DNA of the CDR3: TGTGCCATCAGCATGGGTACCACCTCTGGGGCCAACGTCCTGACTTTC.

This clonotype was detected only a few times. V is TRBV5-1 and J is TRBJ2-7, with a possible D match to TRBD2 (6 bases). The germline gives CDR1 SGHRS, CDR2 YFSETQ. The CDR3 totals 15 residues. Trimming removed 0 bases from V and 0 bases from J, with 10 bases in between. The CDR3 DNA reads TGCGCCAGCAGCTTGGACGGGGGAAGCTCCTACGAGCAGTACTTC. Amino acids: CASSLDGGSSYEQYF.

This clonotype was found many times. The chain carries TRBV5-1 and TRBJ2-5; no definite D call. The V gene lost 0 bases and the J gene lost 4 bases, with 16 bases spanning the gap. There are 16 residues in the CDR3. Germline CDR1 and CDR2: SGHRS and YFSETQ. This CDR3 is CASSLASQTAPETQYF. As DNA, the CDR3 is TGCGCCAGCAGCTTGGCCTCGCAGACTGCGCCAGAGACCCAGTACTTC.

The chain recombines TRBV27 with TRBJ1-2; D may be TRBD1 (6 bases). Germline CDR1 MNHEY, CDR2 SMNVEV (reference sequence). Between the trimmed V and J ends, which lost 1 base and 4 bases, there was a span of 13 bases. This CDR3 contains 15 residues. The CDR3 DNA is TGTGCCAGCAGTTTATATGTGGACAGTCGCTATGGCTACACCTTC. Translated, it gives CASSLYVDSRYGYTF.

This clonotype showed up just a few times. The chain couples TRBV20-1 to TRBJ2-3; D assignment may be TRBD1 or TRBD2 (6 bases each). Trimming took off 1 base at V and 2 bases at J, with 16 bases between the two ends. The CDR3 contains 16 residues. Looked up from germline, CDR1 is DFQATT and CDR2 is SNEGSKA (reference sequence). CDR3 amino acids: CSARGVRGGPTDTQYF. The CDR3 DNA reads as TGCAGTGCTAGAGGGGTTCGTGGGGGGCCCACAGATACGCAGTATTTT.

This clonotype was observed at least ten times. V is TRBV9 and J is TRBJ1-1, with D hard to call. The germline V and J ends were trimmed by 7 bases and 0 bases, with 7 bases remaining between them. Germline V CDR1 and CDR2: SGDLS, YYNGEE. This CDR3 has 12 residues. The CDR3 reads CASCNVNTEAFF. As DNA, the CDR3 is TGTGCCAGCTGTAATGTGAACACTGAAGCTTTCTTT.

This chain joins TRBV7-9 and TRBJ2-7; TRBD1 agrees at 7 bases. The CDR3 is 15 amino acids. CDR1 SEHNR and CDR2 FQNEAQ come from the germline V gene (reference sequence). V gave up 6 bases and J gave up 1 base; unmatched junction bases: 9. CDR3 sequence: CASSPRQGTSYEQYF. CDR3 bases: TGTGCCAGCAGTCCCAGACAGGGCACATCCTACGAGCAGTACTTC. Full variable domain (outside the CDR3, taken from reference TRBV7-9 and TRBJ2-7): DTGVSQNPRHKITKRGQNVTFRCDPISEHNRLYWYRQTLGQGPEFLTYFQNEAQLEKSRLLSDRFSAERPKGSFSTLEIQRTEQGDSAMYLCASSPRQGTSYEQYFGPGTRLTVT.

The chain recombines TRBV30 with TRBJ2-3; the D call may be TRBD1 or TRBD2 (5 bases each). The germline V and J ends were trimmed by 0 bases and 2 bases, with 12 bases remaining between them. This CDR3 contains 15 residues. The V gene's germline CDR1 is GTSNPN and CDR2 SVGIG (reference sequence). The CDR3 loop reads CAWSVGPSTTDTQYF. The CDR3 DNA sequence: TGTGCCTGGAGTGTGGGACCCAGCACCACAGATACGCAGTATTTT.

The chain uses TRBV29-1 and TRBJ1-2, with 7 nucleotides matching TRBD1. Germline V gene sequence: CDR1 SQVTM, CDR2 ANQGSEA. V lost 4 bases to trimming and J lost 7 bases; unmatched junction nucleotides: 3. This CDR3 has 11 residues. CDR3 residues: CSVGQGGGYTF. CDR3 nucleotide sequence: TGCAGCGTTGGGCAGGGGGGTGGCTACACCTTC.

J is TRBJ2-5 and V is TRBV10-1; 7 nucleotides match TRBD1. CDR3 length: 13 residues. Germline loops: CDR1 WNHNN, CDR2 SYGVQD (reference sequence). V was clipped by 5 bases and J by 3 bases; unmatched bases: 3. The CDR3 sequence: CASSLGGEETQYF. In nucleotides, the CDR3 is TGCGCCAGCAGTTTAGGGGGCGAAGAGACCCAGTACTTC.